Each of the 16 T cell receptor beta chains below was sequenced from the same sample in a study of regulatory T cells. General study points: In CD3G deficiency, regulatory T cells had lower Shannon diversity than autologous conventional CD4+ and control regulatory cells.

Amplification used 52 TRBV primers and 13 TRBJ primers. Assay: immunoSEQ multiplex PCR; the TCRdb copy retains only in-frame clones and omits some. The table includes 4,000 or so clones, more than 90% detected once. Their specific antigens are unknown. The sample taken for sequencing was CD4+ Tregs sorted from blood. Receptors originate from a child aged 2 to 15 with CD3G deficiency.

This clone is a singleton in its sample. The chain employs TRBV6-6 and TRBJ1-1; the match to TRBD1 covers 7 bases. CDR1 is MNHNY and CDR2 is SVGAGI in the germline V gene (reference sequence). With V trimmed by 9 bases and J by 10 bases, 23 bases remained unmatched. The CDR3 sequence is 16 residues long. CDR3 amino acids: CASRGDGTALPGRAFF. CDR3 in DNA: TGTGCCAGTCGGGGCGATGGGACAGCGCTACCGGGTAGAGCTTTCTTT.

CDR3 in amino acids: CASSQDTGELFF. Here the CDR3 DNA reads TGTGCCAGCAGCCAAGACACCGGGGAGCTGTTTTTT. This chain connects TRBV7-9 to TRBJ2-2; D ambiguous. V shed 5 bases and J shed 3 bases, with 4 bases lying between them. Germline V CDR1 and CDR2: SEHNR, FQNEAQ (reference sequence). CDR3 length equals 12 residues.

The chain joins TRBV18 to TRBJ2-7; D perhaps matches TRBD2 (6 bases). The germline CDR1 and CDR2 sequences are KGHSH and LQKENI. The CDR3 runs 14 residues. Trimming pared 1 base from V and 0 bases from J, leaving 7 bases between. The CDR3 nucleotides are TGTGCCAGCTCACCACAGACTAGCTCCTACGAGCAGTACTTC. This gives the protein CASSPQTSSYEQYF.

The CDR3 DNA follows: TGTGCCAGTTCTCTAGCGGGAAGGGTCTACAATGAGCAGTTCTTC. It codes for CASSLAGRVYNEQFF. V gene TRBV6-1 combines with J gene TRBJ2-1; 9 bases fit TRBD2. The CDR3 runs 15 residues. CDR1 MNHNS and CDR2 SASEGT come from the germline V gene. Trimming at V came to 9 bases and at J to 3 bases, leaving 9 bases not matched to a gene.

The rearrangement links TRBV28 to TRBJ2-5; no clear D. The CDR3 totals 13 residues. Germline V gives CDR1 MDHEN, CDR2 SYDVKM. V dropped 5 bases and J dropped 4 bases, with 11 bases sitting between them. The CDR3 bases are TGTGCCAGCAGTGCCCCAAGAAGAGAGACCCAGTACTTC. As protein: CASSAPRRETQYF.

The DNA of the CDR3 is TGCGCCAGCAACCGGGGACTCGCGGGGGAGACCCAGTACTTC. The encoded protein is CASNRGLAGETQYF. This rearrangement joins TRBV5-1 to TRBJ2-5; perhaps TRBD2 as D (6 bases). The CDR3 covers 14 residues. Trimming removed 6 bases from V and 5 bases from J, with 17 bases in between. Germline V gene sequence: CDR1 SGHRS, CDR2 YFSETQ. The variable domain in full, with the rest retrieved from reference TRBV5-1 and TRBJ2-5, is KAGVTQTPRYLIKTRGQQVTLSCSPISGHRSVSWYQQTPGQGLQFLFEYFSETQRNKGNFPGRFSGRQFSNSRSEMNVSTLELGDSALYLCASNRGLAGETQYFGPGTRLLVL.

The CDR3 protein is CASSEAGRGVAKNIQYF. DNA for the CDR3: TGTGCCAGCTCGGAGGCCGGACGAGGCGTAGCCAAAAACATTCAGTACTTC. The chain links TRBV28 to TRBJ2-4; TRBD2 is a possible D gene (5 bases). The CDR3 totals 17 residues. Germline V gene lookup returns CDR1 MDHEN and CDR2 SYDVKM. The V end lost 8 bases, the J end lost 0 bases, and 20 bases lay between the germline ends.

CDR3 region: CASSLGYSGPSGTQYF. The CDR3 DNA reads as TGCGCCAGCAGCTTGGGTTATTCCGGGCCTAGCGGGACCCAGTACTTC. This chain joins TRBV5-1 and TRBJ2-5; 7 bases line up with TRBD2. Germline CDR1 reads SGHRS; CDR2 reads YFSETQ. The ends lost 0 bases at V and 7 bases at J; junction bases unmatched: 12. CDR3 length: 16 residues.

V is TRBV28 and J is TRBJ2-7; 11 bases fit TRBD1. The CDR3 consists of 16 residues. Germline V gives CDR1 MDHEN, CDR2 SYDVKM. V lost 5 bases, J lost 5 bases, and 11 bases stayed unmatched. The CDR3, as DNA: TGTGCCAGCAGTCAGCCCTCCGGGACAGGGGGGGACGAGCAGTACTTC. This encodes CASSQPSGTGGDEQYF. Variable domain in full (rest from reference TRBV28 and TRBJ2-7): DVKVTQSSRYLVKRTGEKVFLECVQDMDHENMFWYRQDPGLGLRLIYFSYDVKMKEKGDIPEGYSVSREKKERFSLILESASTNQTSMYLCASSQPSGTGGDEQYFGPGTRLTVT.

V is TRBV18 and J is TRBJ2-2; the D gene is possibly TRBD1 (5 bases). Germline V lookup: CDR1 KGHSH, CDR2 LQKENI. V lost 4 bases, J lost 4 bases, and 16 bases lay in between. CDR3 length: 16 residues. CDR3 region: CASSLWQGRGTGELFF. CDR3 in DNA: TGTGCCAGCTCACTTTGGCAGGGTCGAGGCACCGGGGAGCTGTTTTTT.

The rearrangement joins TRBV7-9 to TRBJ1-4; 9 bases map to TRBD1. Trimming took 5 bases from V and 0 from J; bases not matched to a gene: 7. The CDR3 loop spans 17 amino acids. Germline-derived CDR1 and CDR2 are SEHNR and FQNEAQ (reference sequence). The CDR3 DNA sequence: TGTGCCAGCAGCCCTGGACAGGGGCCAGCAACTAATGAAAAACTGTTTTTT. Its protein product is CASSPGQGPATNEKLFF.

This clone was counted only a few times. This chain connects TRBV10-3 to TRBJ1-2; a weak D match, TRBD1 (5 bases). The CDR3 consists of 15 residues. V lost 0 bases to trimming and J lost 6 bases, with 14 bases between them. CDR1 is ENHRY, CDR2 SYGVKD, per germline. CDR3 DNA sequence: TGTGCCATCAGTGAGTCTCAGGGAGCAGCAAATGGCTACACCTTC. Amino acid sequence: CAISESQGAANGYTF.

J is TRBJ2-7 and V is TRBV18; 9 positions agree with TRBD1. The ends lost 6 bases at V and 3 bases at J; junction bases unmatched: 6. The CDR3 is 14 residues long. CDR1 is KGHSH, CDR2 LQKENI, per germline. CDR3 in DNA: TGTGCCAGCTCCAAAGGGACAGGGTTCTACGAGCAGTACTTC. Translating it yields CASSKGTGFYEQYF.

In the case of this clone: The junction and the germline gene differ at one end; a read error may be behind it. The chain joins TRBV7-9 to TRBJ2-5; D is ambiguous. The CDR3 runs to 13 residues. In germline, CDR1 is SEHNR, CDR2 FQNEAQ (reference sequence). The DNA for the CDR3 is TGTGCCAGCAGCTTAAGCAGTCAAGAGATCCAGTACTTC. This translates into CASSLSSQEIQYF.

The V gene is TRBV5-1, the J gene TRBJ1-1, with a tentative D call TRBD1 (5 bases). The CDR3 is 13 amino acids. Germline V gene sequence: CDR1 SGHRS, CDR2 YFSETQ. V gave up 1 base and J gave up 3 bases, with 7 bases separating them. The CDR3 protein is CASSLTGDTEAFF. DNA for the CDR3: TGCGCCAGCAGCTTGACGGGGGACACTGAAGCTTTCTTT.

This sequence joins TRBV18 and TRBJ1-2, with 8 bases lining up with TRBD1. CDR3 length equals 16 residues. V trimming: 4 bases; J trimming: 7 bases; junction bases outside the gene matches: 14. Germline CDR1 is KGHSH and CDR2 is LQKENI. CDR3 nucleotide sequence: TGTGCCAGCTCACGGAATGGACAGGGCGGAATAGGTGGCTACACCTTC. Its translation is CASSRNGQGGIGGYTF. Full variable domain (remainder filled in from reference TRBV18 and TRBJ1-2): NAGVMQNPRHLVRRRGQEARLRCSPMKGHSHVYWYRQLPEEGLKFMVYLQKENIIDESGMPKERFSAEFPKEGPSILRIQQVVRGDSAAYFCASSRNGQGGIGGYTFGSGTRLTVV.